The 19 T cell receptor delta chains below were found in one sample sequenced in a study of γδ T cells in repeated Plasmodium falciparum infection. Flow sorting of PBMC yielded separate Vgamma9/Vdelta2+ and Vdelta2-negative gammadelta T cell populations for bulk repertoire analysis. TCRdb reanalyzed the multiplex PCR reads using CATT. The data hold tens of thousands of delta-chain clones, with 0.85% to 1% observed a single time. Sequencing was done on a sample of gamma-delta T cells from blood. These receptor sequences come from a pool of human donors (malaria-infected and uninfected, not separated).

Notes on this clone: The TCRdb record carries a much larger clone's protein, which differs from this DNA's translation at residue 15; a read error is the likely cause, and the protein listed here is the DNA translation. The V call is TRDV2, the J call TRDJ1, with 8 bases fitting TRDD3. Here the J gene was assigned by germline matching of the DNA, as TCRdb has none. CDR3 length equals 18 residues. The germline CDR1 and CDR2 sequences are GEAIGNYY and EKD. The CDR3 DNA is TGTGCCTGTGACCCGAAGGTACTGGGGGCTACGTACACCGATAGACTCATCTTT. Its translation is CACDPKVLGATYTDRLIF.

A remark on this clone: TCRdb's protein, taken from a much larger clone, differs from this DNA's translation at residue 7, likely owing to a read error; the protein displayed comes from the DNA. The CDR3 DNA follows: TGTGCCTGTGACACCGACACAGGGGGACCCACCGATAAACTCATCTTT. This codes for CACDTDTGGPTDKLIF. The chain links TRDV2 to TRDJ1, with D maybe TRDD3 (6 bases). TCRdb lists no J gene, so it was determined here by aligning the DNA to germline. Trimming took 0 bases from V and 1 from J, leaving 14 bases between them. The CDR3 spans 16 residues. The germline V gene encodes CDR1 GEAIGNYY and CDR2 EKD.

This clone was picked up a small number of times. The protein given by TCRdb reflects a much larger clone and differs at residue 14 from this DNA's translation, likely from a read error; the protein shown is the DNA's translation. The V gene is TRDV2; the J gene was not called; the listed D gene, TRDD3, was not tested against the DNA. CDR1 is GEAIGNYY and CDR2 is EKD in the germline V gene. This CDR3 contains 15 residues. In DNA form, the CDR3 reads TGTGCCTGTGACGCCGTGGGGGAAAACACCGATAAACTCACCTTT. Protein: CACDAVGENTDKLTF.

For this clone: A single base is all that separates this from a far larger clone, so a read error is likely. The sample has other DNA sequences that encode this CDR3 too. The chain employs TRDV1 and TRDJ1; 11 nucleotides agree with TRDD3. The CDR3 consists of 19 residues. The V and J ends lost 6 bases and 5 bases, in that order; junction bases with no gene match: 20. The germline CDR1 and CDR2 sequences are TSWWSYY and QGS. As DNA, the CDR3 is TGTGCTCTTGGTCACAGCTTCCTTCTTTTACTGGGGGATAAAGATAAACTCATCTTT. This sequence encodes CALGHSFLLLLGDKDKLIF.

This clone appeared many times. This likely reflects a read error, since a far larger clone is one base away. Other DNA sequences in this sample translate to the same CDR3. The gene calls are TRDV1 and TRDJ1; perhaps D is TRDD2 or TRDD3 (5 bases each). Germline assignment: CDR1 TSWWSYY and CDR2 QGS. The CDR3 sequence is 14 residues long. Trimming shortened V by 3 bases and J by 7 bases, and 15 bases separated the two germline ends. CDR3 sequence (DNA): TGTGCTCTTGGGGAGCTTCCGATACCGGGTAAACTCATCTTT. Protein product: CALGELPIPGKLIF.

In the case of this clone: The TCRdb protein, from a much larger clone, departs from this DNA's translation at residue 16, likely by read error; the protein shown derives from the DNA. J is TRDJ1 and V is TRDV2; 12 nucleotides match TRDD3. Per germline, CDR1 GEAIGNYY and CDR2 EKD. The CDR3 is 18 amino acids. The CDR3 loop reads CACDPVLGDTTYTDKPIF. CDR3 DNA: TGTGCCTGTGACCCGGTACTGGGGGATACTACTTACACCGATAAACCCATCTTT.

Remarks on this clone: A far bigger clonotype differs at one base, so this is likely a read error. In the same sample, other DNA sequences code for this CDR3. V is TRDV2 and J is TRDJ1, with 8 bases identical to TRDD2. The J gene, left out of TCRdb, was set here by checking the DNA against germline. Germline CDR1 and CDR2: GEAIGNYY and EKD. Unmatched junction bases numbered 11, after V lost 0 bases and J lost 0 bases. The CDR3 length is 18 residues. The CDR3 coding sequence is TGTGCCTGTGACACCCTACTTCCTACGGACGGGGACACCGATAAACTCATCTTT. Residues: CACDTLLPTDGDTDKLIF.

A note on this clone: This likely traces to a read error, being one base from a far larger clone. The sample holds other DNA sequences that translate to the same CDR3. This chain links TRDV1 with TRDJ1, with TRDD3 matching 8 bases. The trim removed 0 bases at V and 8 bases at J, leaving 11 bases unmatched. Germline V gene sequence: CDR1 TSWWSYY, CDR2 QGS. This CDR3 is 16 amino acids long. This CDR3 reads CALGELRTWGSTKLIF. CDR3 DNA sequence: TGTGCTCTTGGGGAACTACGGACCTGGGGGAGTACAAAACTCATCTTT.

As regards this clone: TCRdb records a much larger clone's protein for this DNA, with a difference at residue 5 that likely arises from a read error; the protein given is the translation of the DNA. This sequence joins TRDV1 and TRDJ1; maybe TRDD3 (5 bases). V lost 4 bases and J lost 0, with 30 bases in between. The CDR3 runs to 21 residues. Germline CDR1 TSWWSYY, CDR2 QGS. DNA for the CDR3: TGTGCTCTTGGGGGACTAGCGGTGGCGGGATCCTCAAGGTGGTACACCGATAAACTCATCTTT. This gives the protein CALGGLAVAGSSRWYTDKLIF.

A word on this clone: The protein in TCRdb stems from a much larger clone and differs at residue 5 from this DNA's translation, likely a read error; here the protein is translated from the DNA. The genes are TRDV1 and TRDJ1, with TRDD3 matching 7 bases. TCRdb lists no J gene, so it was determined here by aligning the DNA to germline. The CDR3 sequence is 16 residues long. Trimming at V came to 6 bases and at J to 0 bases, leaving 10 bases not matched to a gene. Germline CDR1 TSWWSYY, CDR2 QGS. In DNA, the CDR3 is TGTGCTCTTGGCCTCCTGGGGGTTGAGCACACCGATAAACTCATCTTT. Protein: CALGLLGVEHTDKLIF.

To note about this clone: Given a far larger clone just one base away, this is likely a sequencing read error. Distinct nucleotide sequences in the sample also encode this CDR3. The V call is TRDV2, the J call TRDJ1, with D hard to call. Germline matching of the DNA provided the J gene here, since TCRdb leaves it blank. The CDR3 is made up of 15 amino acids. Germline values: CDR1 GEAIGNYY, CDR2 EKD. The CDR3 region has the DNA TGTGCCTGTGACACCCCCCGGGGTTACACCGACAAACTCATCTTT. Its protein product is CACDTPRGYTDKLIF.

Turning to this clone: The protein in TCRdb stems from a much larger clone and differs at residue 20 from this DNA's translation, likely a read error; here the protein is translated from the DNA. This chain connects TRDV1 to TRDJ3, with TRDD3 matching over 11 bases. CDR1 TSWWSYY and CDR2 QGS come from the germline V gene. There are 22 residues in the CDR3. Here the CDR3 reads CALGRTWGIRVSSSWDTRQTFF. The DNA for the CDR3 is TGTGCTCTTGGGCGAACGTGGGGGATACGCGTTTCGAGCTCCTGGGACACCCGACAGACGTTTTTC.

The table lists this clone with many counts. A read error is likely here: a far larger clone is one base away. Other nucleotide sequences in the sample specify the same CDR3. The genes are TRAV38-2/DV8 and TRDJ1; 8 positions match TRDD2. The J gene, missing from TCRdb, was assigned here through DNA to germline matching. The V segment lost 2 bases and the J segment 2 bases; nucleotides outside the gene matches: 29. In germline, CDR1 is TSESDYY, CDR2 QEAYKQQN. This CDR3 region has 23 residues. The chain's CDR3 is CAYRSKISFLDPTGGHGTDKLIF. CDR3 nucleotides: TGTGCTTATAGGAGTAAGATTTCCTTCCTAGACCCTACCGGGGGACACGGGACCGATAAACTCATCTTT.

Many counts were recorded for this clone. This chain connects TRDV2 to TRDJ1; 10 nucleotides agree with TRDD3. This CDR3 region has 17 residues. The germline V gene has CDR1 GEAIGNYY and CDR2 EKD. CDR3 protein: CAGLPQGDTSLTDKLIF. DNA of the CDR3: TGTGCAGGCCTACCTCAGGGGGATACGTCACTTACCGATAAACTCATCTTT.

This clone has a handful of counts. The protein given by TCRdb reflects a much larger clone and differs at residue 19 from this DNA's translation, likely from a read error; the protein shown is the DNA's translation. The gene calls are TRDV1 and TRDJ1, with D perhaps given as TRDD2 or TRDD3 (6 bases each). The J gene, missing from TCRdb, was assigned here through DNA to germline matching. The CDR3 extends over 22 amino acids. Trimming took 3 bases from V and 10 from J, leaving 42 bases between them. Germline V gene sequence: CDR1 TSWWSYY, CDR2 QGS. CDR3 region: CALGDRPSYGPKGLGLTFRLIF. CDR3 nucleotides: TGTGCTCTTGGGGACAGACCCTCCTACGGTCCGAAGGGCCTGGGGCTGACTTTCAGACTCATCTTT.

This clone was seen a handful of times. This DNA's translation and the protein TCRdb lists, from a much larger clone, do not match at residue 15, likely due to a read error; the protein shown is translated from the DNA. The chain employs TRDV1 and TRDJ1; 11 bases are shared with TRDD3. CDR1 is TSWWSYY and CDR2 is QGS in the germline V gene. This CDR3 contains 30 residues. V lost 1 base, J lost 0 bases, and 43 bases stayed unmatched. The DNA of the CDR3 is TGTGCTCTTGGGGAACAGTCGCCGACTCTCTCCTCCTTATTACCTCTTCTTTACTGGGGGATAAACCCGGACACCGATAAACTCATCTTT. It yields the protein CALGEQSPTLSSLLPLLYWGINPDTDKLIF.

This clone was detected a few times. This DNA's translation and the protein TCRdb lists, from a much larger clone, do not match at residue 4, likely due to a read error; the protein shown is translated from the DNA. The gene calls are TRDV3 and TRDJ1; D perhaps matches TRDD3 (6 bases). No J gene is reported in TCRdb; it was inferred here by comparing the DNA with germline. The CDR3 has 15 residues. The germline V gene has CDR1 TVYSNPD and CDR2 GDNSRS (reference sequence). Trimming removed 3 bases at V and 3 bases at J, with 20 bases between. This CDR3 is CALAGVPDGADKLIF. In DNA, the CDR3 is TGTGCCTTAGCTGGGGTTCCGGACGGCGCCGATAAACTCATCTTT.

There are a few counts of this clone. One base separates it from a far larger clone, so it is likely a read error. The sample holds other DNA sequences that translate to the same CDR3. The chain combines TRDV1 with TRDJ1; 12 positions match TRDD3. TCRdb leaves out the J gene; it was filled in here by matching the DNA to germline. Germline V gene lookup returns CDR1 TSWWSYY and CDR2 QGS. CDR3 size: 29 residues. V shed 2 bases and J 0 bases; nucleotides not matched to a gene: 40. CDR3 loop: CALGEVLVAFLTVLGDTTLRPLYTDKLIF. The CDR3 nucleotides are TGTGCTCTTGGGGAAGTTTTGGTGGCCTTCCTCACCGTACTGGGGGATACCACTCTTAGGCCCCTGTACACCGATAAACTCATCTTT.

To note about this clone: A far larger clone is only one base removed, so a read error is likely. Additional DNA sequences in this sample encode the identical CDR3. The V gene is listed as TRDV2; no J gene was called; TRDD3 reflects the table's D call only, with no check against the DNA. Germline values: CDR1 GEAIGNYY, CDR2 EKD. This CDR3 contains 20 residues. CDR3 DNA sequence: TGTGCCTGTGACACTCTGGGGGAACTCCGCTCGGACGCTTTGACAGCACAGCTCTTCTTT. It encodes CACDTLGELRSDALTAQLFF.